This T cell receptor beta chain comes out of a study of tumor and adjacent non-tumor tissue in lung cancer. About the study: The cohort had about a dozen adenocarcinoma, 2 squamous cell and 1 small cell patients. General observations from the study: Normal lung showed higher cumulative top 100 clone frequency than tumor. Tumor tissue had significantly higher TCR diversity than normal lung.

On this clonotype itself: Its antigen is undetermined. At one end the junction does not follow the germline gene, possibly because of a read error.

The CDR3 has 17 amino acids. CDR1 SGHNT and CDR2 YENEEA come from the germline V gene. RNA was extracted from bulk tissue without any cell sorting. The normal lung tissue was taken more than 3 cm from the tumor edge. TCRbeta libraries were built with three rounds of nested PCR, modified from ARM-PCR. TCRdb reprocessed the multiplex PCR reads via MiXCR and lists one record per CDR3 protein. The profile shows roughly 74,000 distinct CDR3 sequences, around 76% of them singletons. Sequencing used distant non-tumor lung tissue. The chain couples TRBV11-3 to TRBJ2-1; D tentatively fits TRBD1 or TRBD2 (6 bases each). The clonotype originates from a man aged 70-80 years with non-small cell lung cancer. CDR3 nucleotides: TGTGCCAGCAGCTTAGGCCACTTGGCGGGACATAGAAATGAGCGGTTCTTC. It yields the protein CASSLGHLAGHRNERFF.